The clone carrying this T cell receptor beta chain was counted a single time. This sample is part of a study of blood T cell repertoires in COVID-19. For the study at large: Researchers got acute and convalescent COVID-19 samples from the United States, Italy and Spain.

Germline-derived CDR1 and CDR2 are SEHNR and FQNEAQ (reference sequence). The ends were cut back, 4 bases at V and 0 bases at J, with 12 bases in the middle. CDR3 length: 15 residues. Original data processing: Estimates of nucleated cell counts were drawn from the amplification of reference gene primers. Method: immunoSEQ multiplex PCR; TCRdb's copy keeps in-frame clones and lacks some. Clonal size and the V and J genes are those of that table, whereas D and trimming came from the DNA. The table lists more than 45,000 clones, 75% to 85% of them singletons. The sequencing input was peripheral blood. The source is an elderly man in a cohort sampled during active COVID-19. The chain employs TRBV7-9 and TRBJ1-1, with D perhaps TRBD1 (5 bases). CDR3 sequence reads: CASSWGGTVNTEAFF. The CDR3 DNA reads TGTGCCAGCAGCTGGGGCGGGACGGTGAACACTGAAGCTTTCTTT.